This T cell receptor beta chain was recovered during a study of blood T cell repertoires in COVID-19. Study at large: Both acute and convalescent COVID-19 samples were obtained from the United States, Italy and Spain. T cells, B-cell-depleted T cells, or PBMCs supplied cDNA or gDNA.

This CDR3 contains 16 residues. Trimming took 6 bases from V and 0 from J; bases not matched to a gene: 8. Germline CDR1 and CDR2: KGHSH and LQKENI. The authors' processing: Reference gene primer amplification in the assay estimated nucleated cell counts. Measured with immunoSEQ multiplex PCR; TCRdb has only the in-frame clones, and not every one. For V, J and clone size, that table is used; D and trimming come from the DNA. The sample has some 77,000 clones; nearly 85% are singletons. This clonotype was obtained from a woman aged 55-75 years with acute or convalescent COVID-19. What was sequenced was peripheral blood. J is TRBJ1-2 and V is TRBV18; TRBD1 agrees at 9 bases. The CDR3 here is CASSWGQGTSNYGYTF. In DNA, the CDR3 is TGTGCCAGCTCTTGGGGACAGGGCACTTCTAACTATGGCTACACCTTC. The whole variable domain, filled in from reference TRBV18 and TRBJ1-2, reads NAGVMQNPRHLVRRRGQEARLRCSPMKGHSHVYWYRQLPEEGLKFMVYLQKENIIDESGMPKERFSAEFPKEGPSILRIQQVVRGDSAAYFCASSWGQGTSNYGYTFGSGTRLTVV.